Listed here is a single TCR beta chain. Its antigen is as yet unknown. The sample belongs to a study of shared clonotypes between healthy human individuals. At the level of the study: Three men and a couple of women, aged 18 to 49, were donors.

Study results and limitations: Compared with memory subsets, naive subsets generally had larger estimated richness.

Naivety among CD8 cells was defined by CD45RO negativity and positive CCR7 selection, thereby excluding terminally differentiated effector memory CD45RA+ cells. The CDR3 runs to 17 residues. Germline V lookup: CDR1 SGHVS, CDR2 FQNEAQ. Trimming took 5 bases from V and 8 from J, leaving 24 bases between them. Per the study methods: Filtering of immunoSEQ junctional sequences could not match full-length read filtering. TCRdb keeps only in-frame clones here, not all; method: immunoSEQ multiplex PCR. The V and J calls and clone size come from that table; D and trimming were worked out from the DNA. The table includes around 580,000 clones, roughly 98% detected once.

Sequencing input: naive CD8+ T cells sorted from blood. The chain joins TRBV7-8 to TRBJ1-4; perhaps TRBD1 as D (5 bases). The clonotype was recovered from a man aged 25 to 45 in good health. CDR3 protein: CASSRPREIIESEKLFF. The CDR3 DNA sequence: TGTGCCAGCAGCCGACCCAGGGAAATAATTGAGTCCGAAAAACTGTTTTTT.